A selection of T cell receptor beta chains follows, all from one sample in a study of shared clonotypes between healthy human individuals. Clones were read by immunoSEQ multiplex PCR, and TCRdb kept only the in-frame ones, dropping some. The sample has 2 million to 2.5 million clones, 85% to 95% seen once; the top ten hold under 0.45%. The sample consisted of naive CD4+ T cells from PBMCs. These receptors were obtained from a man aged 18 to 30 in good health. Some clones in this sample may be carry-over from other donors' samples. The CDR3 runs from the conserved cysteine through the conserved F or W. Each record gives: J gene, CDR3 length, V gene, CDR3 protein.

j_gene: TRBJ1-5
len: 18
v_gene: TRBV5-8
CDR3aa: CASRGPGHRTYSNQPQHF

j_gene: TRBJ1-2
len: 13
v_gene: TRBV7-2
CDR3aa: CASSLTGLYGYTF

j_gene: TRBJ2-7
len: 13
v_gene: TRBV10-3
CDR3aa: CAISESDPGQGYF

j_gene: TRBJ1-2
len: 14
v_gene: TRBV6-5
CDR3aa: CASSYSSGHYGYTF

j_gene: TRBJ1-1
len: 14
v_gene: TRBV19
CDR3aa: CASSDQGLNTEAFF

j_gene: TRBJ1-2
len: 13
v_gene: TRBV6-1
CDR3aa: CASGGGFIYGYTF

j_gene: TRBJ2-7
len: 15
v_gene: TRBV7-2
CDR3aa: CASSAGTGFAYEQYF

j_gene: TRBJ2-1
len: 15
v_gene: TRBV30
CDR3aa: CAWRRGTSLTDEQFF

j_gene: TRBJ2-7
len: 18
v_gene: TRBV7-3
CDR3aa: CASSLRPLGLAGNYEQYF

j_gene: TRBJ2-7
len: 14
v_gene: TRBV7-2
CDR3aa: CASSSSGRINEQYF

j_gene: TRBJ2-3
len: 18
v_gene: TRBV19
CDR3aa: CASSRLLTSGRGTDTQYF

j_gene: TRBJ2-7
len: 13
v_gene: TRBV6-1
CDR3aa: CASSERPTGEQYF

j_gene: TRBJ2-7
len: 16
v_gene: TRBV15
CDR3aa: CATSRNPLAGHGEQYF

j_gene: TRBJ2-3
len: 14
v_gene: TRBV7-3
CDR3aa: CASSLLGVGDTQYF

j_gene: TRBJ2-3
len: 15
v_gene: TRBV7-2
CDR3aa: CASSWSPDGGDTQYF

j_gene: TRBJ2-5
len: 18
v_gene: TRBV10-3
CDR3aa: CAIRTGTSGRAHQETQYF

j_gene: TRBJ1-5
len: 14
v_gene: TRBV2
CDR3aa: CASSKEQGNQPQHF

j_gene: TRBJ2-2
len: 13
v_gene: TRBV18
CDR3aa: CASSPQGSGELFF

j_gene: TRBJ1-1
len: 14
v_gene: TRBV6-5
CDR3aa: CASSYRNMGTEAFF

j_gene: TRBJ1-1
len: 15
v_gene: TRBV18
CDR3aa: CASSPLGAGVTEAFF

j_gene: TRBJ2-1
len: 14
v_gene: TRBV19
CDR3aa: CASTPSGTYNEQFF

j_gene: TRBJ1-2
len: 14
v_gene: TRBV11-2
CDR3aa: CASSTPGPYYGYTF

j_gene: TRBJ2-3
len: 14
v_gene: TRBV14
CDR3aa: CASSQSGSTDTQYF

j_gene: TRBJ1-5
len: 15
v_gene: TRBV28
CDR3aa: CASTAPGGSGQPQHF

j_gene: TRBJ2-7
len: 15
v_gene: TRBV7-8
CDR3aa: CASSTGGLVSYEQYF

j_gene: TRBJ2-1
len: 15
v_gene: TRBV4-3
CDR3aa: CASSQGAGGFNEQFF

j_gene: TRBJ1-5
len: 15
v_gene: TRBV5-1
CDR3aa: CASSLGDSVGQPQHF

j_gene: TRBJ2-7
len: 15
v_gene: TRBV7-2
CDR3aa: CASSLGTGKYGEQYF

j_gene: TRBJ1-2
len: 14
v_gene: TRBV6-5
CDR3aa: CASSYRDSSYGYTF

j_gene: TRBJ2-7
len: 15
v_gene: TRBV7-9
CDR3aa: CASSFWDRGGNEQYF

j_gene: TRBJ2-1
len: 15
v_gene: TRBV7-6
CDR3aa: CASSLQGSPLILQFF

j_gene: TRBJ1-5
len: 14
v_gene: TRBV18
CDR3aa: CASSPPGGNQPQHF

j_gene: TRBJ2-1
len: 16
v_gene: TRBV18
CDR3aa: CASSPVTSGTYNEQFF

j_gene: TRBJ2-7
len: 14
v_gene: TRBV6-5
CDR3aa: CASSGRVDSYEQYF

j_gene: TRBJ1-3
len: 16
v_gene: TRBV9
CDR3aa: CASSVLSMPDRNTIYF

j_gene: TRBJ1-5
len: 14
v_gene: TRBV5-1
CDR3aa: CASSLEPRNQPQHF